This TCR beta chain was recorded in a study of molecular identifiers for immune sequencing clone quantification. Study observations and caveats: Under 1% of molecules in naive cells, but over 97% of effector molecules, belonged to clones above 20 RNA copies. Amid around 900,000 naive cells, spiked Jurkat TCR RNA from one cell was reportedly still detectable.

Preparation of the bulk TCR libraries relied on previously described methods and listed TCR primers. TCRdb re-called the PCR reads with MiXCR, one entry per CDR3 protein. In the table there are about half a million distinct CDR3 sequences, 25% of which are singletons. This clonotype was observed at least ten times. Its antigen remains unknown. Germline V CDR1 and CDR2: SEHNR, FQNEAQ (reference sequence). The junction had 8 bases not matched to a gene; V was cut back by 5 bases and J by 3 bases. This CDR3 has 15 amino acids. Libraries from naive CD8 cells were generated from roughly 21,000 to 960,000 sorted cells (with 10%, 30% or 50% RNA).

The source of this sequence is a human donor in good health. Some libraries in this study had Jurkat cell RNA spiked in. Sequencing was performed on naive CD8+ T cells from blood, with Jurkat cell RNA spiked in. The sample's subset: FACS-sorted CD8+CD4-CCR7+CD45RA+ naive T cells. This rearrangement joins TRBV7-9 to TRBJ2-7, with TRBD1 matching over 9 bases. The chain's CDR3 is CASSPLTGGGYEQYF. CDR3 nucleotides: TGTGCCAGCAGCCCCCTGACAGGGGGAGGCTACGAGCAGTACTTC. Full variable domain (rest looked up from reference TRBV7-9 and TRBJ2-7): DTGVSQNPRHKITKRGQNVTFRCDPISEHNRLYWYRQTLGQGPEFLTYFQNEAQLEKSRLLSDRFSAERPKGSFSTLEIQRTEQGDSAMYLCASSPLTGGGYEQYFGPGTRLTVT.